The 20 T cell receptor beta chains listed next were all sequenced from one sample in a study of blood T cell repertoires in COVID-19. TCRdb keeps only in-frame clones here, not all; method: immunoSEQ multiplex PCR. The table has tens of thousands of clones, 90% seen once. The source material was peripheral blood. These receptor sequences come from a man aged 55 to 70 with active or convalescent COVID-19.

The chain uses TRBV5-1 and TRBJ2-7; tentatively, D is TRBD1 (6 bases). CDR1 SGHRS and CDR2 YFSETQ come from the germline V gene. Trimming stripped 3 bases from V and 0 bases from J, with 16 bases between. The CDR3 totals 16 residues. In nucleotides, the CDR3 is TGCGCCAGCAGCTCCTCGACAGGTGTGAGCTCCTACGAGCAGTACTTC. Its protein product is CASSSSTGVSSYEQYF.

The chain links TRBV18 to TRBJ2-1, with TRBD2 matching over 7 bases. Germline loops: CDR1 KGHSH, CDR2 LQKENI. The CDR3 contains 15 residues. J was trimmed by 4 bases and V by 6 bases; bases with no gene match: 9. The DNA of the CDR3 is TGTGCCAGCTCGGATCCCGGGACTACTTACAATGAGCAGTTCTTC. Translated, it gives CASSDPGTTYNEQFF.

CDR3 sequence (DNA): TGTGCCAGCAGCTCTCTCGGGGGGCAAGAGACCCAGTACTTC. Translation gives CASSSLGGQETQYF. This sequence joins TRBV27 and TRBJ2-5; 7 bases are shared with TRBD2. The CDR3 totals 14 residues. The ends lost 6 bases at V and 2 bases at J; junction bases unmatched: 6. Looked up from germline, CDR1 is MNHEY and CDR2 is SMNVEV (reference sequence).

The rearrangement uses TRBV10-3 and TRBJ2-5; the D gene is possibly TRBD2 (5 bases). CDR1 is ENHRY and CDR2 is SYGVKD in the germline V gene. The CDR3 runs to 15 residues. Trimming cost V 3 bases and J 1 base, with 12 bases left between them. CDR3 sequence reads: CAISDPVRGQETQYF. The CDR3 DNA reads TGTGCCATCAGTGACCCCGTCCGGGGCCAAGAGACCCAGTACTTC.

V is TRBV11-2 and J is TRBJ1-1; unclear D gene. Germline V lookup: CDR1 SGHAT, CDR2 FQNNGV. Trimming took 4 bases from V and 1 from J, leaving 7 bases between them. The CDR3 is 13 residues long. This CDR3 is CASSYSGNTEAFF. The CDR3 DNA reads TGTGCCAGCAGCTATTCCGGGAACACTGAAGCTTTCTTT.

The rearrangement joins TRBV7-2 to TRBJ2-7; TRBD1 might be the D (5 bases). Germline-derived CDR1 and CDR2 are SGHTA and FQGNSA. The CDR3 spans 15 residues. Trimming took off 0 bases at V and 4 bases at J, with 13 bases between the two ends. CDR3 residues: CASSLAGWGRYEQYF. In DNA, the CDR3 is TGTGCCAGCAGCTTAGCGGGATGGGGCCGTTACGAGCAGTACTTC. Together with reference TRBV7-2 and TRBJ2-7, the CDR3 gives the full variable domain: GAGVSQSPSNKVTEKGKDVELRCDPISGHTALYWYRQSLGQGLEFLIYFQGNSAPDKSGLPSDRFSAERTGGSVSTLTIQRTQQEDSAVYLCASSLAGWGRYEQYFGPGTRLTVT.

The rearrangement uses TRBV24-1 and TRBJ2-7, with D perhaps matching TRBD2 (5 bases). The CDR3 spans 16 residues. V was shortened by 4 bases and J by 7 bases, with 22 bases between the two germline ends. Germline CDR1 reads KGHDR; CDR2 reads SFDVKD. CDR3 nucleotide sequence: TGTGCCACCAGTGAGAAATACGACTACTCGCAAGGGGAGCAGTACTTC. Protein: CATSEKYDYSQGEQYF.

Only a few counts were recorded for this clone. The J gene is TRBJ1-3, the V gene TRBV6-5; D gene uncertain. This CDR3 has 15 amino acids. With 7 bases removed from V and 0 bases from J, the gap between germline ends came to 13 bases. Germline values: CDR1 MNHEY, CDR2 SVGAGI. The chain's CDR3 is CASTVDGGSGNTIYF. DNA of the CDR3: TGTGCCAGCACTGTAGACGGAGGCTCTGGAAACACCATATATTTT.

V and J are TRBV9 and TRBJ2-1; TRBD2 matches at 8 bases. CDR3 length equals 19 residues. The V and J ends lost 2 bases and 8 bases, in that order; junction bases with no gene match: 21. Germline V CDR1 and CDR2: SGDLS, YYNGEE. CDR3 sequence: CASSVYPPGLVTLSDEQFF. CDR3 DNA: TGTGCCAGCAGCGTTTACCCTCCGGGACTAGTCACCTTATCGGATGAGCAGTTCTTC.

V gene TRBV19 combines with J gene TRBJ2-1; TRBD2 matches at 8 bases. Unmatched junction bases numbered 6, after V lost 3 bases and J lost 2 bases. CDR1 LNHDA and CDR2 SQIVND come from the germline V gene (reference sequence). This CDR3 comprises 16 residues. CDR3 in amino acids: CASSIYSGSPYNEQFF. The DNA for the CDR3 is TGTGCCAGTAGTATTTACAGCGGGAGCCCCTACAATGAGCAGTTCTTC.

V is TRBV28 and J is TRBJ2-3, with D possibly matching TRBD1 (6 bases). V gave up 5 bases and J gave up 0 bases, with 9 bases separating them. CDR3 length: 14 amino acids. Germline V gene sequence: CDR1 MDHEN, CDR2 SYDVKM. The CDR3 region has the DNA TGTGCCAGCAGTCCGCAGGGGAGCACAGATACGCAGTATTTT. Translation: CASSPQGSTDTQYF.

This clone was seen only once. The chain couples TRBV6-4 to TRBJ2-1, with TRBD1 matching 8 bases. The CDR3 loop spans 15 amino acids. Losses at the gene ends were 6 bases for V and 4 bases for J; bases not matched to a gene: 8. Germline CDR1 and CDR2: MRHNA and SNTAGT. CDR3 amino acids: CASSAGGGGYNEQFF. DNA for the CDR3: TGTGCCAGCAGCGCAGGGGGCGGCGGTTACAATGAGCAGTTCTTC.

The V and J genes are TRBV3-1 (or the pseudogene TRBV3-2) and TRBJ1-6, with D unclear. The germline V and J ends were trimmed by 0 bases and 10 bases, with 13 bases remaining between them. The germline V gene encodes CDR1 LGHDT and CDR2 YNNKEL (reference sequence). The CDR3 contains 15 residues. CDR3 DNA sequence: TGTGCCAGCAGCCAAGAAGACCCAGTGAGGTCACCCCTCCACTTT. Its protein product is CASSQEDPVRSPLHF.

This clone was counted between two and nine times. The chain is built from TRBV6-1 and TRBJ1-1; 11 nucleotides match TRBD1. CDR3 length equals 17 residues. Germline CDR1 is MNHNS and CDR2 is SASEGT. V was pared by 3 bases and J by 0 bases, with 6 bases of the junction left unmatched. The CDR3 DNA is TGTGCCAGCAGTGAGGGACAGGGGGTACTAATGAACACTGAAGCTTTCTTT. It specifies CASSEGQGVLMNTEAFF.

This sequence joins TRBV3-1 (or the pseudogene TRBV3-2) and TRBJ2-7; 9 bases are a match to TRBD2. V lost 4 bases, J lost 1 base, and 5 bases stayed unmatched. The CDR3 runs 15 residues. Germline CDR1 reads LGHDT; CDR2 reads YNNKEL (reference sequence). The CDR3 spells CASSRKREVSYEQYF. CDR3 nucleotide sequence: TGTGCCAGCAGCCGGAAGCGGGAGGTGTCCTACGAGCAGTACTTC.

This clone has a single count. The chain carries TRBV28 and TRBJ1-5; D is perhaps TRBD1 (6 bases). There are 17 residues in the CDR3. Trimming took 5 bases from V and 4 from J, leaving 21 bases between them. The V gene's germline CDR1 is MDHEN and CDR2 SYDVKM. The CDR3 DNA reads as TGTGCCAGCAGTCGACCGAGGGGGGGGAGTTGGAATCAGCCCCAGCATTTT. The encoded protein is CASSRPRGGSWNQPQHF.

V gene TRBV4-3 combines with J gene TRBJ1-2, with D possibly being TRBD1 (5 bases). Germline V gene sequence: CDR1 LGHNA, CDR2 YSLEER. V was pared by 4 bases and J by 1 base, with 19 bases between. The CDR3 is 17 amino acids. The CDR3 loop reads CASSPRAGEGFNYGYTF. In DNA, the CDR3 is TGCGCCAGCAGCCCCAGGGCGGGGGAGGGATTTAACTATGGCTACACCTTC.

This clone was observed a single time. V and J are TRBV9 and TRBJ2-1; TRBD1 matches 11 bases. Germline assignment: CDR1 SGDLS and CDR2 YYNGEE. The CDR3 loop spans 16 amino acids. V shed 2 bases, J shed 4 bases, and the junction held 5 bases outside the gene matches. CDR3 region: CASSVSGTGGYNEQFF. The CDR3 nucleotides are TGTGCCAGCAGCGTTTCCGGGACAGGGGGTTACAATGAGCAGTTCTTC.

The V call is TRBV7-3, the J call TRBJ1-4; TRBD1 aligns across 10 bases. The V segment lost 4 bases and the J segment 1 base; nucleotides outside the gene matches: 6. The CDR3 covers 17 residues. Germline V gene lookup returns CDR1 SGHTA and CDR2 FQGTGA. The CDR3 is CASSYATGGGTNEKLFF. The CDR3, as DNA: TGTGCCAGCAGCTACGCGACAGGGGGCGGAACTAATGAAAAACTGTTTTTT. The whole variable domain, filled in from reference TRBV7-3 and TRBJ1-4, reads GAGVSQTPSNKVTEKGKYVELRCDPISGHTALYWYRQSLGQGPEFLIYFQGTGAADDSGLPNDRFFAVRPEGSVSTLKIQRTERGDSAVYLCASSYATGGGTNEKLFFGSGTQLSVL.

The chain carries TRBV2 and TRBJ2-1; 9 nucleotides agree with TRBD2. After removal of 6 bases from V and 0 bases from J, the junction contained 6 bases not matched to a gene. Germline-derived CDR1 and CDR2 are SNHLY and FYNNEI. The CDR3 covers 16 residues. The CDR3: CASRGLALSSYNEQFF. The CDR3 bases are TGTGCCAGCAGAGGACTAGCGTTAAGCTCCTACAATGAGCAGTTCTTC.